This entry describes one TCR beta chain. This entry comes from a study of T cell changes during pregnancy in multiple sclerosis. CDR3 size: 16 residues. V lost 0 bases, J lost 7 bases, and 12 bases stayed unmatched. Germline assignment: CDR1 MGHRA and CDR2 YSYEKL. Generated by immunoSEQ multiplex PCR, the TCRdb table keeps only in-frame clones and is missing some. Of around 30,000 clones listed, approximately 90% are singletons. This chain uses TRBV4-1 with TRBJ2-7, with 7 nucleotides matching TRBD1. The material was CD8+ T cells from peripheral blood mononuclear cells, obtained in the second trimester of pregnancy. This TCR came from a female donor with multiple sclerosis, enrolled in a pregnancy study. In DNA, the CDR3 is TGCGCCAGCAGCCAAGAAGAATTAGGGGGCCTGGGTGAGCAGTACTTC. Protein product: CASSQEELGGLGEQYF.